The clone carrying this TCR beta chain was counted only a few times. CDR1 and CDR2 from the germline V gene are MNHEY and SVGEGT. Trimming took off 6 bases at V and 4 bases at J, with 9 bases between the two ends. This CDR3 region has 13 residues. TCRdb called the 5' RACE reads again in MiXCR, with one record for every CDR3 protein. The data hold 500,000 to 650,000 distinct CDR3 sequences, with about 7% observed a single time. The sample comes from a study of identical twins. Another study also made use of these data, one on yellow fever vaccine responses in identical twins.

The TCR comes from a woman younger than 30 in good health. The genes are TRBV6-2 or TRBV6-3 and TRBJ1-4; D remains unclear. The material sequenced was PBMCs. This CDR3 reads CASSHSVNEKLFF. In DNA, the CDR3 is TGTGCCAGCAGCCACAGCGTTAATGAAAAACTGTTTTTT.